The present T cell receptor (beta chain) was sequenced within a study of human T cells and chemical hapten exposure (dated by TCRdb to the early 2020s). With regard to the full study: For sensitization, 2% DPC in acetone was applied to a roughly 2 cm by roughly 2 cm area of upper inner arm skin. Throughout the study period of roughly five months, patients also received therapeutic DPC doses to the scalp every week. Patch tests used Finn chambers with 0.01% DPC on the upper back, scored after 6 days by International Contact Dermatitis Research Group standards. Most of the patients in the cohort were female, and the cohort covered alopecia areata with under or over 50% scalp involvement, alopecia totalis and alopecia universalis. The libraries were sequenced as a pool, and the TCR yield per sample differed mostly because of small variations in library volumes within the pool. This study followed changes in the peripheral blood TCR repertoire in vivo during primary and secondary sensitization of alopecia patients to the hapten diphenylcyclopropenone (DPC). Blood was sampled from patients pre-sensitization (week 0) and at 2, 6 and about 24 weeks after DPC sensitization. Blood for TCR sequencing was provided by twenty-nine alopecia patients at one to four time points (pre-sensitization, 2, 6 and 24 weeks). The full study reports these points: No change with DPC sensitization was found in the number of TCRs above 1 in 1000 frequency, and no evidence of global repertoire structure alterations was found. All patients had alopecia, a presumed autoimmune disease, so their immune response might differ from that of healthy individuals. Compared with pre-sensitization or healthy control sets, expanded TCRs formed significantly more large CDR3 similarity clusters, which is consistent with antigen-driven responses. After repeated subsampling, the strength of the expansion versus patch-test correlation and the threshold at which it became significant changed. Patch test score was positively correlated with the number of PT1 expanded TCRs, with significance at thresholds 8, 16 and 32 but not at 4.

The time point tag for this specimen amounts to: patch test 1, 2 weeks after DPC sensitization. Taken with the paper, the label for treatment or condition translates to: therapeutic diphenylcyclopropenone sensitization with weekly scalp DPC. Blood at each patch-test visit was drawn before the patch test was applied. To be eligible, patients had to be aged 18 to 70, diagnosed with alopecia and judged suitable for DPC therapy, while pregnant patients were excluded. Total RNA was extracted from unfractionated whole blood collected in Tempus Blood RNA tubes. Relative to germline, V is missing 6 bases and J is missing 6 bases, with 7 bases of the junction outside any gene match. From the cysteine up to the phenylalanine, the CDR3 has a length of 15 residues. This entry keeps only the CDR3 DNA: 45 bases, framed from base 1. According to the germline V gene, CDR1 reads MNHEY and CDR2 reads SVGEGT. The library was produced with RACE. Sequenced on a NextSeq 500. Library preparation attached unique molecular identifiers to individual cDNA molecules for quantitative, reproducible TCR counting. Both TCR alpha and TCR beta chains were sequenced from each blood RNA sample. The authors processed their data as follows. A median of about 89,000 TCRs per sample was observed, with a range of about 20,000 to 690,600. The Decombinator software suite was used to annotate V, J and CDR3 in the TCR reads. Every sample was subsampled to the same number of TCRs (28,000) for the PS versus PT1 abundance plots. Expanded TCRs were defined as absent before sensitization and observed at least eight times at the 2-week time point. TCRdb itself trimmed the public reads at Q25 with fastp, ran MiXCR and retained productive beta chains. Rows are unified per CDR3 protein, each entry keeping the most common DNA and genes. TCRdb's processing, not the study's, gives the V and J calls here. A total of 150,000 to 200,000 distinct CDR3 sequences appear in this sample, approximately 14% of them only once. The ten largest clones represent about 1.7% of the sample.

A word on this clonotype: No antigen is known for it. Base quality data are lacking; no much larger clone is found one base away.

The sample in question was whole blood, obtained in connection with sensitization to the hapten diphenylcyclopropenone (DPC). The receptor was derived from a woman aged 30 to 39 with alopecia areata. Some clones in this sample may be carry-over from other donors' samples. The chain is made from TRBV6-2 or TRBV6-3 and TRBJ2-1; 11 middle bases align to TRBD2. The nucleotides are TGTGCCAGCAGACCACTAGCGGGAGTTCGCAATGAGCAGTTCTTC. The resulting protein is CASRPLAGVRNEQFF.